This T cell receptor beta chain was obtained from a study of T cell clonality in common variable immunodeficiency. Using immunoSEQ multiplex PCR, the repertoire was profiled, and TCRdb retains in-frame clones only, with some absent. The sample is made up of around 40,000 clones, none counted only once. Study results and caveats: CVID subjects showed higher TCRbeta clonality than healthy controls.

Of note for this clone: Its antigen is currently unknown. The missing CDR3 end, 3 residues past where the read stops, is filled in from the germline J gene.

The CDR3 spans 16 residues. CDR1 is KGHSY and CDR2 is FQNENV in the germline V gene. Trimming took 5 bases from V and 2 from J, leaving 18 bases between them. Most patients and controls had Caucasian heritage. Each donor provided about 5 to 9 ml of heparinized whole blood. The chain carries TRBV16 and TRBJ1-1; maybe TRBD1 (6 bases). This clonotype was obtained from a person aged 18 to 70 in good health. The specimen was peripheral blood mononuclear cells. The CDR3 sequence is CASSAQGSPINTEAFF. The DNA read from the CDR3 is TGTGCCAGCAGCGCACAGGGCAGCCCGATCAACACTGAA.